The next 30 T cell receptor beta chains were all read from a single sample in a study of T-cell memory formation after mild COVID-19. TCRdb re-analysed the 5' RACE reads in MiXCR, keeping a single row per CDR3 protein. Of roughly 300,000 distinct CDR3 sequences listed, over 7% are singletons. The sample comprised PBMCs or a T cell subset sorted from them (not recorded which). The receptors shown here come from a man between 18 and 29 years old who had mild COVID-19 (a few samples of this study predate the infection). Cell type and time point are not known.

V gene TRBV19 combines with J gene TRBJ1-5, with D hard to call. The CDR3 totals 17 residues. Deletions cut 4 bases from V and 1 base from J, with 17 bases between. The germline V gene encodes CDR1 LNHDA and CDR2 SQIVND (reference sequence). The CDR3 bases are TGTGCCAGTAGTAAATATGTCCCGAGGAGGAGCAATCAGCCCCAGCATTTT. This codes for CASSKYVPRRSNQPQHF.

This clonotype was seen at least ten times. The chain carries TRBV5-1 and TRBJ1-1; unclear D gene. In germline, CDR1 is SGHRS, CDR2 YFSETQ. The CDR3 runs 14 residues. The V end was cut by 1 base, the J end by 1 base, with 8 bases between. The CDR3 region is CASSLIDPNTEAFF. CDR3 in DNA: TGCGCCAGCAGCTTGATTGACCCGAACACTGAAGCTTTCTTT.

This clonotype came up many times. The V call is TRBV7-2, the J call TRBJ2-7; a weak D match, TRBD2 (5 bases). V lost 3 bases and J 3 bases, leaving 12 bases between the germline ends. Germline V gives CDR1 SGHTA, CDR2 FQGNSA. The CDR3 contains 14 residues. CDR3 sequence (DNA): TGTGCCAGCAGCTTTAAGAGCGGAGACTACGAGCAGTACGTC. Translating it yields CASSFKSGDYEQYV.

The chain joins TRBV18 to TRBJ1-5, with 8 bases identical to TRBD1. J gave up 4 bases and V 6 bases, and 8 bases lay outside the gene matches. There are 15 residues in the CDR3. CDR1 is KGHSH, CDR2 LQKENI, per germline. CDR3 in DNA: TGTGCCAGCTCGCCAGACAGGGGAAGTAATCAGCCCCAGCATTTT. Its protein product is CASSPDRGSNQPQHF. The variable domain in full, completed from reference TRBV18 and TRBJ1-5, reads NAGVMQNPRHLVRRRGQEARLRCSPMKGHSHVYWYRQLPEEGLKFMVYLQKENIIDESGMPKERFSAEFPKEGPSILRIQQVVRGDSAAYFCASSPDRGSNQPQHFGDGTRLSIL.

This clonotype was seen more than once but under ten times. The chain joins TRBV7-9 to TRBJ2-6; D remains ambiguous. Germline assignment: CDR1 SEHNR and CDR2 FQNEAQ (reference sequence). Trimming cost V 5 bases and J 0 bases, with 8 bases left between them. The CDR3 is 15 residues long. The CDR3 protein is CASSTVPSGANVLTF. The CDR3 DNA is TGTGCCAGCAGCACCGTCCCCTCTGGGGCCAACGTCCTGACTTTC.

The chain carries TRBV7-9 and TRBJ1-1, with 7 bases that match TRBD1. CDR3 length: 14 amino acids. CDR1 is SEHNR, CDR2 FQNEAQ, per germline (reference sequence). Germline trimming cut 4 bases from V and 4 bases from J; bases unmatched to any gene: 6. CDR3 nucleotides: TGTGCCAGCAGCTCCTCGACAGGGATCACTGAAGCTTTCTTT. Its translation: CASSSSTGITEAFF.

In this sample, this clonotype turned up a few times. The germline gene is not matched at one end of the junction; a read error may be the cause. CDR3 sequence: CASSPPDSF. CDR3 DNA sequence: TGTGCCAGCTCACCACCGGACAGCTTC. The chain has TRBV18 and TRBJ1-2, with D perhaps matching TRBD1 (6 bases). The CDR3 has 9 residues. Per germline, CDR1 KGHSH and CDR2 LQKENI.

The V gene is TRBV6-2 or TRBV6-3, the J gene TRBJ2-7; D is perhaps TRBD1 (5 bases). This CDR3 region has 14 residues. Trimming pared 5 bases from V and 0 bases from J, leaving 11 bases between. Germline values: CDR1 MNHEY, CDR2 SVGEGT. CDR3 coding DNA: TGTGCCAGCAGTCAGCTTGGGGCCTCCTACGAGCAGTACTTC. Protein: CASSQLGASYEQYF.

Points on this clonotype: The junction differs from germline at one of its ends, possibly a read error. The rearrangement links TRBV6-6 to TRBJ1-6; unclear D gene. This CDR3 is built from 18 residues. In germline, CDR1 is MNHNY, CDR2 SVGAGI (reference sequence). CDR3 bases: TGTGCCAGCAGCTACTCTCCGGGCCAAGACCCGGACAATTCACCCCTCCACTTT. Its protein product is CASSYSPGQDPDNSPLHF.

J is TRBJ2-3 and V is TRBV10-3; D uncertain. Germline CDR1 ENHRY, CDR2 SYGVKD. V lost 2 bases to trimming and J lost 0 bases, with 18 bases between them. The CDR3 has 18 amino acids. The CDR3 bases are TGTGCCATCAGTGAGCCGGCCCTACAGCCACCCAGCACAGATACGCAGTATTTT. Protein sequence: CAISEPALQPPSTDTQYF.

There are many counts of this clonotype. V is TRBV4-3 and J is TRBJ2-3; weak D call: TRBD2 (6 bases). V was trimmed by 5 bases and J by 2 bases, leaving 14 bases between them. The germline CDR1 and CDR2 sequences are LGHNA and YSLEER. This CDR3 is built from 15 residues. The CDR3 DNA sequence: TGCGCCAGCAGCTCCGGTCGGGGGTACACAGATACGCAGTATTTT. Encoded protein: CASSSGRGYTDTQYF.

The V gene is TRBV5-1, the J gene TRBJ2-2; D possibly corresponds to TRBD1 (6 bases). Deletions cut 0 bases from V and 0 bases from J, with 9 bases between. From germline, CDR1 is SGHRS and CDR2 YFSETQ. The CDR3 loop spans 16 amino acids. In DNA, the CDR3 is TGCGCCAGCAGCTTGGGGGGGCTGGCGAACACCGGGGAGCTGTTTTTT. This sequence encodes CASSLGGLANTGELFF. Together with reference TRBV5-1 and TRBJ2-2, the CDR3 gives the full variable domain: KAGVTQTPRYLIKTRGQQVTLSCSPISGHRSVSWYQQTPGQGLQFLFEYFSETQRNKGNFPGRFSGRQFSNSRSEMNVSTLELGDSALYLCASSLGGLANTGELFFGEGSRLTVL.

Here the CDR3 reads CASSVLNTGELFF. CDR3 coding DNA: TGTGCCAGCAGCGTATTAAACACCGGGGAGCTGTTTTTT. The rearrangement joins TRBV5-4 to TRBJ2-2; D is undetermined. The CDR3 runs to 13 residues. V shed 4 bases and J shed 2 bases, with 6 bases lying between them. CDR1 is SGHNT, CDR2 YYREEE, per germline (reference sequence).

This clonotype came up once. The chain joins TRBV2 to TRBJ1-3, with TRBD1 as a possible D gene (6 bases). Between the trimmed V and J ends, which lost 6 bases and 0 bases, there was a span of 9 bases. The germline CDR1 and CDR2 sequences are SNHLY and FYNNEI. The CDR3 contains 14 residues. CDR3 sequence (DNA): TGTGCCAGCAGCAGGGACATCTCTGGAAACACCATATATTTT. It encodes CASSRDISGNTIYF.

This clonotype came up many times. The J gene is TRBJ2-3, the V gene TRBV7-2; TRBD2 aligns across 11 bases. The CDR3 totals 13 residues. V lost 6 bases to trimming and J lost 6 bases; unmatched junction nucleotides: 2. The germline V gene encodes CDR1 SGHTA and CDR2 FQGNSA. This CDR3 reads CASRLAGADTQYF. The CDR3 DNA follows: TGTGCCAGCAGACTAGCGGGGGCCGATACGCAGTATTTT.

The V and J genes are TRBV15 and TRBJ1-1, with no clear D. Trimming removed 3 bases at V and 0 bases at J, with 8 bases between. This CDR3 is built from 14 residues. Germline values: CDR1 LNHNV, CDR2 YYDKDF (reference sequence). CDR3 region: CATSSHYMNTEAFF. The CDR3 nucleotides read TGTGCCACCAGCAGCCACTATATGAACACTGAAGCTTTCTTT.

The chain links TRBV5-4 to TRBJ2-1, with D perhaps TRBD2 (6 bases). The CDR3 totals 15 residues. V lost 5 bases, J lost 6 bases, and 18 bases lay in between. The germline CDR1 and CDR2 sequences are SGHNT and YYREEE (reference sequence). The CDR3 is CASSPGGAISNEQFF. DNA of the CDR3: TGTGCCAGCAGTCCAGGAGGGGCGATTTCCAATGAGCAGTTCTTC.

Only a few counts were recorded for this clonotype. The CDR3 DNA sequence: TGTGCCAGCACCCAGGGACTAGCGGGGGGTATCGATGAGCAGTTCTTC. Translation gives CASTQGLAGGIDEQFF. The chain recombines TRBV12-3 or TRBV12-4 with TRBJ2-1, with 15 positions matching TRBD2. After removal of 7 bases from V and 8 bases from J, the junction contained 9 bases not matched to a gene. The CDR3 is made up of 16 amino acids.

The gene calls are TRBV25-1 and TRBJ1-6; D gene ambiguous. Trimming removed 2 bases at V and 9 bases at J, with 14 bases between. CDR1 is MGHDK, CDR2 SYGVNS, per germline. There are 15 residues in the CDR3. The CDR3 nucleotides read TGTGCCAGCAGTGAAGGGGAGATGGTTAGTTCACCCCTCCACTTT. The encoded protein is CASSEGEMVSSPLHF.

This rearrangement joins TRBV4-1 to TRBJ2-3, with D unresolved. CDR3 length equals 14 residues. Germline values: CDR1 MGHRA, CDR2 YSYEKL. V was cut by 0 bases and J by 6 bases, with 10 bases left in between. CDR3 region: CASSQEVSVDTQYF. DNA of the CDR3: TGCGCCAGCAGCCAAGAGGTCTCGGTGGATACGCAGTATTTT.

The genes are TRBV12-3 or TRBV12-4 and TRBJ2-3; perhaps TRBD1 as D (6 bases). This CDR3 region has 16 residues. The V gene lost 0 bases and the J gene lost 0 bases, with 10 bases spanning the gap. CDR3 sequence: CASSLAGGPSTDTQYF. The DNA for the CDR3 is TGTGCCAGCAGTTTAGCAGGGGGACCTAGCACAGATACGCAGTATTTT.

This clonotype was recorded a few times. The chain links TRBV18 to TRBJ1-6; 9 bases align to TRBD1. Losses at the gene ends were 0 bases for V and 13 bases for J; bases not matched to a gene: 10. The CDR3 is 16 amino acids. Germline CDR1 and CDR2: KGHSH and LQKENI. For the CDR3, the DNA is TGTGCCAGCTCACCACCCGGGACAGGGTCTGGGGGGCCCCTCCACTTT. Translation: CASSPPGTGSGGPLHF.

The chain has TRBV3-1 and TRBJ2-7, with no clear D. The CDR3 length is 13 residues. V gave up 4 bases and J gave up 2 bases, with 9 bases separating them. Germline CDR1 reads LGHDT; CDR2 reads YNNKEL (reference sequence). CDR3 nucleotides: TGTGCCAGCAGCCCCCCAAACACCTACGAGCAGTACTTC. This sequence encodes CASSPPNTYEQYF.

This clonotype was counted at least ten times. In DNA form, the CDR3 reads TGCGCCAGCAGCTTGTACGGGGACGGCAACACCATATATTTT. It yields the protein CASSLYGDGNTIYF. The chain couples TRBV5-1 to TRBJ1-3; tentative D call: TRBD1 (5 bases). V gave up 1 base and J gave up 7 bases, with 12 bases separating them. Germline CDR1 SGHRS, CDR2 YFSETQ. The CDR3 sequence is 14 residues long. The full variable domain, completed using reference TRBV5-1 and TRBJ1-3, is KAGVTQTPRYLIKTRGQQVTLSCSPISGHRSVSWYQQTPGQGLQFLFEYFSETQRNKGNFPGRFSGRQFSNSRSEMNVSTLELGDSALYLCASSLYGDGNTIYFGEGSWLTVV.

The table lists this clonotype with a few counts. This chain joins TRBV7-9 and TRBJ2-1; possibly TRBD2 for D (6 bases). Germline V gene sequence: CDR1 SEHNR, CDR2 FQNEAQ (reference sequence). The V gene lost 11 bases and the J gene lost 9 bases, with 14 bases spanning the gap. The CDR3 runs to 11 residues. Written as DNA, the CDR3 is TGTGCCCGGGACCTGGGAGGTGAGCAGTTCTTC. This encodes CARDLGGEQFF.

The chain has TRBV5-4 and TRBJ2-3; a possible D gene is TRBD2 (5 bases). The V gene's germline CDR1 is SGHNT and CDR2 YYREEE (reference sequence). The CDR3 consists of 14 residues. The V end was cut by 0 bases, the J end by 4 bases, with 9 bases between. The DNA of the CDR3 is TGTGCCAGCAGCTTGGAGACCGGGGCAGATACGCAGTATTTT. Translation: CASSLETGADTQYF.

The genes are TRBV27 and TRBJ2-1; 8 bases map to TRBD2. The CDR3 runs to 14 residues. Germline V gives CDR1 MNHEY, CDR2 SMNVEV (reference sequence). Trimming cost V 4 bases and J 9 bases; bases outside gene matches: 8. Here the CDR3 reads CASSSVGGGGEQFF. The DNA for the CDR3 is TGTGCCAGCAGTTCAGTCGGGGGGGGCGGTGAGCAGTTCTTC.

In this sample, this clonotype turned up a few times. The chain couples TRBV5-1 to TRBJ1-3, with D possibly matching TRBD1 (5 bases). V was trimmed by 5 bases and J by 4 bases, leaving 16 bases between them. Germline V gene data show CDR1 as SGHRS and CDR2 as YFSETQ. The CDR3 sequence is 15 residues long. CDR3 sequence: CASSSAATGGNTIYF. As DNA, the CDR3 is TGCGCCAGCAGTTCTGCGGCCACAGGAGGAAACACCATATATTTT.

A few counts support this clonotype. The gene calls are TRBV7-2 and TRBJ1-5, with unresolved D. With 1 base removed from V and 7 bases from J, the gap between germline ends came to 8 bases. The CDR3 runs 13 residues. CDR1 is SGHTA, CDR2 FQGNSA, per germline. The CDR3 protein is CASSLGFPQPQHF. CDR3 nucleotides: TGTGCCAGCAGCTTAGGTTTCCCCCAGCCCCAGCATTTT. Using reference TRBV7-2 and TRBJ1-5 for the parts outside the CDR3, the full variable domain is GAGVSQSPSNKVTEKGKDVELRCDPISGHTALYWYRQSLGQGLEFLIYFQGNSAPDKSGLPSDRFSAERTGGSVSTLTIQRTQQEDSAVYLCASSLGFPQPQHFGDGTRLSIL.

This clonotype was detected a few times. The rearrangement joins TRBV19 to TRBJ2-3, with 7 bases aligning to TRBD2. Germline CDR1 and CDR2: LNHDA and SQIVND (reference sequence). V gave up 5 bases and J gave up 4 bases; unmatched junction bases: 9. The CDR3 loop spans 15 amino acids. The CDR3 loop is CASSFLGGGADTQYF. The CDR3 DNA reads TGTGCCAGTAGTTTCCTCGGCGGGGGTGCAGATACGCAGTATTTT.